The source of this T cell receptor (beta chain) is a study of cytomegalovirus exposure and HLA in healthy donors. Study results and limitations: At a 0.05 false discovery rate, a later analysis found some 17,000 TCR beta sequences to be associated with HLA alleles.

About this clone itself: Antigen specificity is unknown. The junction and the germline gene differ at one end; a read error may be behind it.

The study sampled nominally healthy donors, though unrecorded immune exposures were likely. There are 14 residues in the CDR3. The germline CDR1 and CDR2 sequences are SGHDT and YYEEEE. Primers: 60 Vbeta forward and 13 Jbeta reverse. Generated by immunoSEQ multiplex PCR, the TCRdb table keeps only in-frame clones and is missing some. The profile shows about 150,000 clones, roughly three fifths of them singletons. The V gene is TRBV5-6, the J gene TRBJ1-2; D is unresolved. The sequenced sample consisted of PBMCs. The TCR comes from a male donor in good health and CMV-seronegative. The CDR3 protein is CASSLLGRDYGYPF. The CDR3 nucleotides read TGTGCCAGCAGCTTGCTGGGCAGAGACTATGGCTACCCCTTC.